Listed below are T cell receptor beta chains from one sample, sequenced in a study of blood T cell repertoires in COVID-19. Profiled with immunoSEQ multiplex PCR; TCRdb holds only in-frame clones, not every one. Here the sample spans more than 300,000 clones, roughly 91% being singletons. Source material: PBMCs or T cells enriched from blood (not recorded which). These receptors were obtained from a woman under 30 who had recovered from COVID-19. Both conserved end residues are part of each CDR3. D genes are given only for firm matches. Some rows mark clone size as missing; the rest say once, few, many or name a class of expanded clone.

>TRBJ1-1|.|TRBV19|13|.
TGTGCCAGTAGTATCTTCCGGGGCACTGAAGCTTTCTTT
CASSIFRGTEAFF
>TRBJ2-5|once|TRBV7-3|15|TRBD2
TGTGCCAGCAGCCTAGGACTAGCGGGCCAAGAGACCCAGTACTTC
CASSLGLAGQETQYF
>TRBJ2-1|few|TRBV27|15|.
TGTGCCAGCAGTTTATCGGCCTGGAGGAGCAATGAGCAGTTCTTC
CASSLSAWRSNEQFF
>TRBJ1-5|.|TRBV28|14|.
TGTTCTCACGGCCGCGGGGGTAGGATTCAGCCCCAGCATTTT
CSHGRGGRIQPQHF
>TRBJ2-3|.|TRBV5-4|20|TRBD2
TGTGCCAGCAGCTGGGGTACCGGGACTAGCGGGGGTACTAGCACAGATACGCAGTATTTT
CASSWGTGTSGGTSTDTQYF
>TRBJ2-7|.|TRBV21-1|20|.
TGTGCCAGCAGCAAAGATAACAAGCGGGGGCCACCATCCCTGTCCTACGAGCAGTACTTC
CASSKDNKRGPPSLSYEQYF
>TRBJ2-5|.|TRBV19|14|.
TGTGCCAGTAGTAGTGGCAGGATCAAAGAGACCCAGTACTTC
CASSSGRIKETQYF
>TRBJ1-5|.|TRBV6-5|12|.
TGTGCCAGCAACAGTGGTAATCAGCCCCAGCATTTT
CASNSGNQPQHF
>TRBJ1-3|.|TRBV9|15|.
TGTGCCAGCAGCGTACAGGGTGAGCCTGGAAACACCATATATTTT
CASSVQGEPGNTIYF
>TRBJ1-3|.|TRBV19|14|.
TGTGCCAGTAGTAAAGGGGCTGCTGGAAACACCATATATTTT
CASSKGAAGNTIYF
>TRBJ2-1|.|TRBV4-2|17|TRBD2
TGTGCCAGCAGCCAAGATCGTAGCGGGGGGGCCGGGGATGAGCAGTTCTTC
CASSQDRSGGAGDEQFF
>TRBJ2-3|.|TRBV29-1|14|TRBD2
TGCAGCGTTGATAGTCTAGCGGACACAGATACGCAGTATTTT
CSVDSLADTDTQYF
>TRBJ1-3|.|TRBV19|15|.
TGTGCCAGCCCATCTAGCTCATCCCAACGGAACACCATATATTTT
CASPSSSSQRNTIYF
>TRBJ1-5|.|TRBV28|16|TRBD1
TGTGCCAGCAGTCGTAAATCCAGGGGGGCCAATCAGCCCCAGCATTTT
CASSRKSRGANQPQHF
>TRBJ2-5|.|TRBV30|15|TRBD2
TGTGCCTGGAGTTGGACTAGCGGGGGCCAAGAGACCCAGTACTTC
CAWSWTSGGQETQYF
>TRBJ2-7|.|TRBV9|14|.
TGTGCCAGCAGCCCGCCTAGTAGCTCCTACGAGCAGTACTTC
CASSPPSSSYEQYF
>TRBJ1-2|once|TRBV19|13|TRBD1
TGTGCCAGTGTCCAGACAGGGATCAGTGGCTACACCTTC
CASVQTGISGYTF
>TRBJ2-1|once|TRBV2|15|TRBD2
TGTGCCAGCAGTGGAGTAGCGGGGGGCTACAATGAGCAGTTCTTC
CASSGVAGGYNEQFF
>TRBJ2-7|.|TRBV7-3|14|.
TGTGCCAGCAGCTTAAAAGGGGGTTTCCGCGAGCAGTACTTC
CASSLKGGFREQYF
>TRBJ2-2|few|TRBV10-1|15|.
TGCGCCAGCAGTCGGGACACAGCGAACACCGGGGAGCTGTTTTTT
CASSRDTANTGELFF
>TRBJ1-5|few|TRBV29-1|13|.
TGCAGCGTTGGAGATTATAGCAATCAGCCCCAGCATTTT
CSVGDYSNQPQHF
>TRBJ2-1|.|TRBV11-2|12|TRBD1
TGTGCCAGCAGCTTAGGGGGACAGGGGTCGTTCTTC
CASSLGGQGSFF
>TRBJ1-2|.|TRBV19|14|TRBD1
TGTGCCAGTAGTCGGACAGGGGATAACTATGGCTACACCTTC
CASSRTGDNYGYTF
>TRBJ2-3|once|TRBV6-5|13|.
TGTGCCAGATGTCTAGACAGGTCAGATACGCAGTATTTT
CARCLDRSDTQYF
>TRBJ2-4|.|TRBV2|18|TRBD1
TGTGCCAGCAGTGAACTGGGACAGGGGGGAAGAGCCAAAAACATTCAGTACTTC
CASSELGQGGRAKNIQYF
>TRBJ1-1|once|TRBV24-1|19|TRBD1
TGTGCCACCAGTCCCTCACTGGGACAGGTGGGGAATGGAGGGACTGAAGCTTTCTTT
CATSPSLGQVGNGGTEAFF
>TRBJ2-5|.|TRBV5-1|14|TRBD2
TGCGCCAGCGGTTTCCCCGGGGGGGGAGAGACCCAGTACTTC
CASGFPGGGETQYF
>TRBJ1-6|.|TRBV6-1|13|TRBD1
TGTGCCAGCAGTGAAGACAGGGGTTCACCCCTCCACTTT
CASSEDRGSPLHF
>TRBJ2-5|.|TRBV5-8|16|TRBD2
TGTGCCAGCAGCTTTGGACTAGCGGGGTATACCGAGACCCAGTACTTC
CASSFGLAGYTETQYF
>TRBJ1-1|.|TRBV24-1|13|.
TGTGCCACCAGTGATTTTGCGGGATCTGAAGCTTTCTTT
CATSDFAGSEAFF
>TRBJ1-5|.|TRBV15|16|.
TGTGCCACCAGCAGACCCGACGGGATTAGCAATCAGCCCCAGCATTTT
CATSRPDGISNQPQHF